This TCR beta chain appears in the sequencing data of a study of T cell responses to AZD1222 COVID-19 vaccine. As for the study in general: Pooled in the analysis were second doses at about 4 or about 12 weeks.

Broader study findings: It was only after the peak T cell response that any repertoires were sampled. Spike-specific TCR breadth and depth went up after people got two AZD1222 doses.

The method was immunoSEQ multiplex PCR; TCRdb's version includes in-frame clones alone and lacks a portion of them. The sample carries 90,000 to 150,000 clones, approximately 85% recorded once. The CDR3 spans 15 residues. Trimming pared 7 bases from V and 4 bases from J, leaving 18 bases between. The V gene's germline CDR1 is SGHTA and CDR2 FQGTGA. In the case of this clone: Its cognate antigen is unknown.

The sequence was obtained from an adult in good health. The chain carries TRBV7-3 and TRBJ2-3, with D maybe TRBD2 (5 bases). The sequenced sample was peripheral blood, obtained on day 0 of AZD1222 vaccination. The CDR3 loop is CASNSSGSVPDTQYF. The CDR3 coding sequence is TGTGCCAGCAACTCCTCGGGAAGTGTTCCAGATACGCAGTATTTT.